The 28 T cell receptor beta chains reported below all come from one sample, sequenced in a study of blood T cell repertoires in COVID-19. Sequencing was performed with immunoSEQ multiplex PCR; in TCRdb, only in-frame clones are kept and a portion is missing. The sample shows fewer than 250,000 clones, around four fifths of them seen only once. Sequenced input: peripheral blood. These receptors all stem from an older woman with active or convalescent COVID-19.

The rearrangement links TRBV30 to TRBJ1-2; perhaps TRBD1 as D (5 bases). The germline V gene encodes CDR1 GTSNPN and CDR2 SVGIG (reference sequence). The V gene lost 0 bases and the J gene lost 8 bases, with 13 bases spanning the gap. The CDR3 length is 13 residues. The CDR3 loop reads CAWSVAGDGGYTF. In DNA form, the CDR3 reads TGTGCCTGGAGTGTAGCGGGGGACGGGGGCTACACCTTC.

The genes are TRBV6-1 and TRBJ2-7, with TRBD1 matching 7 bases. The V gene's germline CDR1 is MNHNS and CDR2 SASEGT. This CDR3 has 15 residues. Trimming took 2 bases from V and 5 from J; bases not matched to a gene: 9. CDR3 sequence (DNA): TGTGCCAGCAGTGAATACAGGGGTCAGGGGGACGAGCAGTACGTC. This encodes CASSEYRGQGDEQYV.

V usage is TRBV11-2 and J usage is TRBJ2-7; D unresolved. Germline CDR1 and CDR2: SGHAT and FQNNGV. Trimming cost V 3 bases and J 3 bases, with 9 bases left between them. CDR3 length: 13 amino acids. The DNA for the CDR3 is TGTGCCAGCAGCTTCCAAACGGGCTACGAGCAGTACGTC. This gives the protein CASSFQTGYEQYV.

CDR3 nucleotides: TGTGCCAGTAGTCCCTTTCGGGGCACTGAAGCTTTCTTT. Translating gives CASSPFRGTEAFF. J is TRBJ1-1 and V is TRBV19, with D uncertain. Deletions cut 5 bases from V and 4 bases from J, with 11 bases between. Germline V gives CDR1 LNHDA, CDR2 SQIVND (reference sequence). The CDR3 loop spans 13 amino acids.

The chain recombines TRBV7-9 with TRBJ2-3; possibly TRBD2 for D (6 bases). The V and J ends lost 3 bases and 3 bases respectively, with 13 bases between them. Looked up from germline, CDR1 is SEHNR and CDR2 is FQNEAQ (reference sequence). The length of the CDR3 is 15 residues. CDR3 DNA sequence: TGTGCCAGCAGCTTCTCCGGGAGTACAACAGATACGCAGTATTTT. Amino acid sequence: CASSFSGSTTDTQYF. The full variable domain, rest sourced from reference TRBV7-9 and TRBJ2-3, is DTGVSQNPRHKITKRGQNVTFRCDPISEHNRLYWYRQTLGQGPEFLTYFQNEAQLEKSRLLSDRFSAERPKGSFSTLEIQRTEQGDSAMYLCASSFSGSTTDTQYFGPGTRLTVL.

The chain is built from TRBV5-1 and TRBJ1-1, with 7 bases lining up with TRBD1. The ends lost 4 bases at V and 2 bases at J; junction bases unmatched: 5. The germline CDR1 and CDR2 sequences are SGHRS and YFSETQ. This CDR3 spans 14 amino acids. In DNA form, the CDR3 reads TGCGCCAGCAGCGGGACAGCGGGCAACACTGAAGCTTTCTTT. It encodes CASSGTAGNTEAFF.

This chain connects TRBV10-1 to TRBJ1-1, with D maybe TRBD1 (5 bases). Germline CDR1 is WNHNN and CDR2 is SYGVQD (reference sequence). Trimming removed 0 bases from V and 3 bases from J, with 8 bases in between. This CDR3 spans 14 amino acids. CDR3 region: CASSESGRDTEAFF. The CDR3 coding sequence is TGCGCCAGCAGTGAGTCGGGCAGGGACACTGAAGCTTTCTTT.

V usage is TRBV30 and J usage is TRBJ2-1, with TRBD2 matching 16 bases. The CDR3 has 16 amino acids. V was pared by 2 bases and J by 6 bases, with 4 bases of the junction left unmatched. Germline CDR1 and CDR2: GTSNPN and SVGIG (reference sequence). CDR3 region: CAWSWGLAGGPNEQFF. Written as DNA, the CDR3 is TGTGCCTGGAGTTGGGGACTAGCGGGAGGGCCCAATGAGCAGTTCTTC.

The chain uses TRBV7-2 and TRBJ2-2; TRBD1 agrees at 9 bases. The CDR3 runs 18 residues. From germline, CDR1 is SGHTA and CDR2 FQGNSA. V lost 2 bases to trimming and J lost 5 bases; unmatched junction nucleotides: 12. The DNA for the CDR3 is TGTGCCAGCAGCTTACTAAACCTCCCGGGACAGGGAACCGGGGAGCTGTTTTTT. It encodes CASSLLNLPGQGTGELFF.

This chain links TRBV27 with TRBJ2-2; 10 bases are shared with TRBD1. The CDR3 contains 16 residues. J lost 3 bases, V lost 5 bases, and 6 bases had no gene match. Germline CDR1 and CDR2: MNHEY and SMNVEV (reference sequence). This chain's CDR3 is CASSTGTGAYTGELFF. CDR3 bases: TGTGCCAGCAGTACTGGGACAGGGGCCTACACCGGGGAGCTGTTTTTT.

This sequence joins TRBV5-8 and TRBJ2-5; 7 bases fit TRBD2. The CDR3 is made up of 14 amino acids. V shed 2 bases and J 2 bases; nucleotides not matched to a gene: 3. Germline values: CDR1 SGHTS, CDR2 YDEGEE. CDR3: CASSFGGSQETQYF. DNA for the CDR3: TGTGCCAGCAGCTTCGGGGGGAGTCAAGAGACCCAGTACTTC.

The chain combines TRBV7-2 with TRBJ2-3, with D possibly matching TRBD2 (7 bases). This CDR3 region has 14 residues. CDR1 and CDR2 from the germline V gene are SGHTA and FQGNSA. Between the trimmed V and J ends, which lost 3 bases and 2 bases, there was a span of 9 bases. The CDR3 spells CASSFAGATDTQYF. The CDR3 nucleotides are TGTGCCAGCAGCTTTGCGGGGGCCACAGATACGCAGTATTTT.

CDR3 residues: CASSSGPPRGTEAFF. The CDR3 region has the DNA TGTGCCAGCTCTTCCGGGCCGCCTCGGGGCACTGAAGCTTTCTTT. The chain recombines TRBV9 with TRBJ1-1; D gene uncertain. The germline V gene has CDR1 SGDLS and CDR2 YYNGEE. V was pared by 7 bases and J by 4 bases, with 20 bases between. The CDR3 is made up of 15 amino acids.

The rearrangement links TRBV7-9 to TRBJ2-6; 11 nucleotides align to TRBD1. The V segment lost 1 base and the J segment 2 bases; nucleotides outside the gene matches: 1. Germline V gives CDR1 SEHNR, CDR2 FQNEAQ (reference sequence). The length of the CDR3 is 17 residues. CDR3 DNA: TGTGCCAGCAGCTTAGGGACAGGGGGCGCTGGGGCCAACGTCCTGACTTTC. Protein product: CASSLGTGGAGANVLTF.

CDR3 in DNA: TGTGCCAGCAGTTACTCCGGGTTCCAAGAGACCCAGTACTTC. Translation: CASSYSGFQETQYF. V and J are TRBV6-6 and TRBJ2-5, with unresolved D. Per germline, CDR1 MNHNY and CDR2 SVGAGI (reference sequence). This CDR3 contains 14 residues. Trimming stripped 0 bases from V and 1 base from J, with 6 bases between.

This chain links TRBV6-5 with TRBJ2-7, with D perhaps TRBD2 (6 bases). CDR3 size: 15 residues. Trimming took 6 bases from V and 0 from J, leaving 15 bases between them. CDR1 is MNHEY, CDR2 SVGAGI, per germline. The CDR3 DNA sequence: TGTGCCAGCAGGCAGTCCCGGGGGAGCTCCTACGAGCAGTACTTC. Its protein is CASRQSRGSSYEQYF.

This clone appeared a few times. This chain joins TRBV6-6 and TRBJ2-1; 8 bases match TRBD1. The germline gives CDR1 MNHNY, CDR2 SVGAGI (reference sequence). V was pared by 5 bases and J by 15 bases, with 3 bases of the junction left unmatched. The CDR3 has 10 residues. This CDR3 reads CASSQGARFF. The CDR3 DNA reads as TGTGCCAGCAGTCAGGGGGCACGGTTCTTC.

J is TRBJ1-5 and V is TRBV19; 7 bases are a match to TRBD1. Germline lookup yields CDR1 LNHDA and CDR2 SQIVND (reference sequence). CDR3 length: 13 amino acids. V lost 9 bases, J lost 5 bases, and 7 bases stayed unmatched. For the CDR3, the DNA is TGTGCCAGCCGGGAGCAGGGGGATCAGCCCCAGCATTTT. Protein product: CASREQGDQPQHF. The variable domain in full, completed from reference TRBV19 and TRBJ1-5, reads DGGITQSPKYLFRKEGQNVTLSCEQNLNHDAMYWYRQDPGQGLRLIYYSQIVNDFQKGDIAEGYSVSREKKESFPLTVTSAQKNPTAFYLCASREQGDQPQHFGDGTRLSIL.

V and J are TRBV10-3 and TRBJ2-1; the D gene is possibly TRBD2 (6 bases). Trimming pared 6 bases from V and 9 bases from J, leaving 12 bases between. Germline V gene data show CDR1 as ENHRY and CDR2 as SYGVKD. This CDR3 region has 12 residues. This CDR3 is CAIRPSVGEQFF. Here the CDR3 DNA reads TGTGCCATCAGACCTAGCGTCGGTGAGCAGTTCTTC.

The CDR3 region has the DNA TGCGCCAGCAGCTTGGGCGGACAGGATAATGAAAAACTGTTTTTT. Its protein is CASSLGGQDNEKLFF. This chain joins TRBV5-1 and TRBJ1-4; 7 bases agree with TRBD1. V was clipped by 0 bases and J by 4 bases; unmatched bases: 3. The CDR3 length is 15 residues. Germline V gene sequence: CDR1 SGHRS, CDR2 YFSETQ.

The chain employs TRBV7-9 and TRBJ1-1, with D unresolved. The CDR3 consists of 13 residues. Trimming removed 2 bases from V and 1 base from J, with 5 bases in between. Per germline, CDR1 SEHNR and CDR2 FQNEAQ (reference sequence). The CDR3 DNA reads as TGTGCCAGCAGCTTAACATCGAACACTGAAGCTTTCTTT. It specifies CASSLTSNTEAFF.

CDR3 in DNA: TGTGCCAGCAGTCCCGGGACTAGCGGATTTTACAATGAGCAGTTCTTC. Translation gives CASSPGTSGFYNEQFF. This chain uses TRBV3-1 (or the pseudogene TRBV3-2) with TRBJ2-1; TRBD2 matches 11 bases. Germline V CDR1 and CDR2: LGHDT, YNNKEL (reference sequence). J gave up 4 bases and V 6 bases, and 8 bases lay outside the gene matches. The CDR3 has 16 amino acids.

This clone has a handful of counts. CDR3 DNA sequence: TGTGCCAGCAGTTTATGGGGGGGAGATGCTTTCTTT. Translation: CASSLWGGDAFF. The chain carries TRBV28 and TRBJ1-1, with D possibly matching TRBD1 (5 bases). CDR3 length equals 12 residues. Per germline, CDR1 MDHEN and CDR2 SYDVKM. V lost 0 bases, J lost 11 bases, and 10 bases lay in between.

The CDR3 is CASSIPPTGINNSPLHF. The CDR3 DNA is TGTGCCAGTAGTATACCCCCGACAGGGATTAATAATTCACCCCTCCACTTT. V is TRBV19 and J is TRBJ1-6, with TRBD1 identical over 7 bases. The V gene end was trimmed by 2 bases and the J gene end by 5 bases; junction bases not matched to a gene: 9. In germline, CDR1 is LNHDA, CDR2 SQIVND (reference sequence). The CDR3 length is 17 residues.

J is TRBJ2-5 and V is TRBV5-1, with D perhaps TRBD1 (5 bases). The germline gives CDR1 SGHRS, CDR2 YFSETQ. This CDR3 comprises 13 residues. V was shortened by 5 bases and J by 0 bases, with 8 bases between the two germline ends. CDR3 nucleotides: TGCGCCAGCAGAAAAGGGGACCAAGAGACCCAGTACTTC. Amino acids: CASRKGDQETQYF.

The J gene is TRBJ2-2, the V gene TRBV5-6; no reliable D call. The CDR3 runs 12 residues. V shed 0 bases and J shed 7 bases, with 4 bases lying between them. Per germline, CDR1 SGHDT and CDR2 YYEEEE. The CDR3 is CASSLVLGELFF. For the CDR3, the DNA is TGTGCCAGCAGCTTGGTCCTCGGGGAGCTGTTTTTT.

The chain carries TRBV4-2 and TRBJ1-5; TRBD1 might be the D (6 bases). The CDR3 length is 19 residues. The V gene's germline CDR1 is LGHNA and CDR2 YNFKEQ. The V gene lost 0 bases and the J gene lost 3 bases, with 21 bases spanning the gap. CDR3 amino acids: CASSQDFRGGQRDNQPQHF. Written as DNA, the CDR3 is TGTGCCAGCAGCCAAGATTTTCGGGGCGGACAGCGAGACAATCAGCCCCAGCATTTT.

This chain links TRBV14 with TRBJ2-5; D is uncertain. The CDR3 is 14 residues long. Between the trimmed V and J ends, which lost 0 bases and 5 bases, there was a span of 10 bases. From germline, CDR1 is SGHDN and CDR2 FVKESK. CDR3 DNA: TGTGCCAGCAGCCAAGACTGGAGTAGGGAGACCCAGTACTTC. Its protein is CASSQDWSRETQYF.